This TCR beta chain is from a study of identical twins. The study's findings and limits: Abundant beta clonotypes from cord blood bore fewer insertions; memory repertoires lacked this pattern. Modeled out-of-frame TCR alpha sharing in monozygotic twins fell below observed levels.

This clonotype was seen a few times. The antigen is not known. cDNA molecules carried unique molecular identifiers, and template switching added a universal primer site. Each CDR3 protein is one row after TCRdb ran MiXCR on the 5' RACE reads. The table shows a few hundred thousand distinct CDR3 sequences, with 9% to 10% occurring only once. All donors comprised healthy Caucasians. CDR1 MGHRA and CDR2 YSYEKL come from the germline V gene. The CDR3 totals 14 residues. The junction had 7 bases not matched to a gene; V was cut back by 5 bases and J by 8 bases. This sequence originates from a woman in her forties or fifties in good health. This chain connects TRBV4-1 to TRBJ2-1; 9 positions agree with TRBD1. The sample was naive T cells sorted from blood. The CDR3 DNA reads TGCGCCAGCAGCACCCATACAGGGGGCGATGAGCAGTTCTTC. It specifies CASSTHTGGDEQFF.